A single sample gave rise to the 13 T cell receptor beta chains below, sequenced in a study of cytomegalovirus exposure and HLA in healthy donors. The PCR employed 60 Vbeta primers together with 13 Jbeta primers. Here immunoSEQ multiplex PCR was the method, and the copy in TCRdb shows in-frame clones only, minus some. In the table there are about 190,000 clones, 65% to 75% of which are singletons. The sequencing input was PBMCs. These receptors all come from a man aged 25-45 years in good health and CMV-seropositive.

The CDR3 DNA reads as TGTGCCAGCAGTCACCAGACAGCCGCGGTTGGGACCCAGTACTTC. As protein: CASSHQTAAVGTQYF. The chain links TRBV28 to TRBJ2-5; D perhaps matches TRBD1 (5 bases). The ends were cut back, 5 bases at V and 7 bases at J, with 20 bases in the middle. This CDR3 is built from 15 residues. CDR1 is MDHEN and CDR2 is SYDVKM in the germline V gene.

The chain links TRBV7-9 to TRBJ2-1, with a tentative D call TRBD1 (6 bases). The V end was cut by 0 bases, the J end by 7 bases, with 13 bases between. CDR3 length: 15 amino acids. Germline lookup yields CDR1 SEHNR and CDR2 FQNEAQ (reference sequence). The CDR3 coding sequence is TGTGCCAGCAGCTTAGCGGGGCAGGGGAGAAATGAGCAGTTCTTC. Translated, it gives CASSLAGQGRNEQFF.

The sample holds a few counts of this clone. The chain recombines TRBV4-1 with TRBJ1-6, with a weak D call TRBD1 (6 bases). Per the germline V gene, CDR1 is MGHRA and CDR2 is YSYEKL. With 4 bases removed from V and 3 bases from J, the gap between germline ends came to 10 bases. The CDR3 extends over 15 amino acids. The CDR3 sequence is CASSPRDNYNSPLHF. Here the CDR3 DNA reads TGCGCCAGCAGCCCCCGGGACAACTATAATTCACCCCTCCACTTT.

The V gene is TRBV7-9, the J gene TRBJ1-5, with 10 bases that match TRBD1. Germline assignment: CDR1 SEHNR and CDR2 FQNEAQ (reference sequence). The CDR3 length is 15 residues. The V and J ends lost 3 bases and 3 bases, in that order; junction bases with no gene match: 2. DNA for the CDR3: TGTGCCAGCAGCTTGGGACAGGGGTTCAATCAGCCCCAGCATTTT. This codes for CASSLGQGFNQPQHF.

This clone was counted a few times. The V call is TRBV7-2, the J call TRBJ2-5; the D gene is possibly TRBD2 (6 bases). V lost 6 bases and J 5 bases, leaving 10 bases between the germline ends. This CDR3 has 12 residues. The V gene's germline CDR1 is SGHTA and CDR2 FQGNSA. The DNA of the CDR3 is TGTGCCAGCAGGGCTAGCGCGGAGACCCAGTACTTC. Protein product: CASRASAETQYF.

The chain combines TRBV5-4 with TRBJ2-1, with 10 bases lining up with TRBD2. CDR3 length: 15 amino acids. In germline, CDR1 is SGHNT, CDR2 YYREEE (reference sequence). V lost 3 bases, J lost 6 bases, and 6 bases stayed unmatched. As DNA, the CDR3 is TGTGCCAGCAGCTCGGTGGAGCGGGGGGGCAATGAGCAGTTCTTC. This encodes CASSSVERGGNEQFF. Variable domain in full (rest from reference TRBV5-4 and TRBJ2-1): ETGVTQSPTHLIKTRGQQVTLRCSSQSGHNTVSWYQQALGQGPQFIFQYYREEENGRGNFPPRFSGLQFPNYSSELNVNALELDDSALYLCASSSVERGGNEQFFGPGTRLTVL.

The chain is built from TRBV19 and TRBJ1-1; 7 bases match TRBD1. From germline, CDR1 is LNHDA and CDR2 SQIVND (reference sequence). V shed 1 base and J 1 base; nucleotides not matched to a gene: 3. There are 15 residues in the CDR3. CDR3 DNA: TGTGCCAGTAGTATAGGGAGGACAGGGAACACTGAAGCTTTCTTT. Translation gives CASSIGRTGNTEAFF.

This clone turned up a few times. The chain recombines TRBV9 with TRBJ2-3; 11 bases match TRBD2. CDR3 size: 14 residues. The junction had 3 bases not matched to a gene; V was cut back by 7 bases and J by 2 bases. CDR1 SGDLS and CDR2 YYNGEE come from the germline V gene. CDR3 residues: CASGTSGFTDTQYF. The CDR3 DNA is TGTGCCAGCGGGACTAGCGGATTCACAGATACGCAGTATTTT.

V gene TRBV6-5 combines with J gene TRBJ2-7, with TRBD1 identical over 9 bases. Looked up from germline, CDR1 is MNHEY and CDR2 is SVGAGI. This CDR3 is 15 amino acids long. V lost 2 bases and J lost 3; bases outside the gene matches: 5. The DNA for the CDR3 is TGTGCCAGCAGTTACGCCGGGACAGGGCTCTACGAGCAGTACTTC. It is translated as CASSYAGTGLYEQYF.

The chain recombines TRBV5-1 with TRBJ2-3, with 7 bases matching TRBD2. The CDR3 loop spans 15 amino acids. Germline V gene data show CDR1 as SGHRS and CDR2 as YFSETQ. V lost 5 bases and J lost 0; bases outside the gene matches: 6. The CDR3 region is CASRGGRTSTDTQYF. The CDR3 DNA reads as TGCGCCAGCAGGGGAGGGCGGACTAGCACAGATACGCAGTATTTT.

This clone was seen just once. Here the CDR3 reads CASSALAGGTDTQYF. The CDR3 nucleotides read TGTGCCAGCAGTGCGCTAGCGGGGGGAACAGATACGCAGTATTTT. This chain connects TRBV6-1 to TRBJ2-3; TRBD2 matches 11 bases. Per the germline V gene, CDR1 is MNHNS and CDR2 is SASEGT. Trimming at V came to 4 bases and at J to 3 bases, leaving 3 bases not matched to a gene. The length of the CDR3 is 15 residues.

The genes are TRBV28 and TRBJ1-1; D is undetermined. This CDR3 is 14 amino acids long. V was shortened by 5 bases and J by 0 bases, with 10 bases between the two germline ends. Germline V lookup: CDR1 MDHEN, CDR2 SYDVKM. CDR3 residues: CASSPGSMNTEAFF. In DNA, the CDR3 is TGTGCCAGCAGTCCGGGGAGCATGAACACTGAAGCTTTCTTT.

CDR3 in DNA: TGTGCCAGCAGCTTAGTTGGGGCAGGTGAAAAGTGGACTGAAGCTTTCTTT. It encodes CASSLVGAGEKWTEAFF. This chain joins TRBV7-2 and TRBJ1-1; D may be TRBD1 (5 bases). This CDR3 is built from 17 residues. CDR1 is SGHTA and CDR2 is FQGNSA in the germline V gene. The V end was cut by 1 base, the J end by 5 bases, with 20 bases between.